The 22 T cell receptor beta chains reported below all come from one sample, sequenced in a study of CD8 T cells in Susac syndrome. An input of roughly 0.5 to 1 ug of RNA was subjected to reverse transcription using random hexamers. Via MiXCR, TCRdb re-called the immunoSEQ multiplex PCR reads, giving one row per CDR3 protein. This table has about 210,000 distinct CDR3 sequences, approximately 95% appearing once. Sample: CD4+ T cells from PBMCs. Every receptor here comes from a human donor with multiple sclerosis.

The chain joins TRBV20-1 to TRBJ2-6, with D perhaps given as TRBD1 or TRBD2 (5 bases each). Germline V gives CDR1 DFQATT, CDR2 SNEGSKA (reference sequence). Trimming took off 5 bases at V and 4 bases at J, with 15 bases between the two ends. This CDR3 contains 15 residues. The CDR3 DNA is TGCAGTGCTTCGGGGCAGGGCAACGGGGCCAACGTCCTGACTTTC. Its protein product is CSASGQGNGANVLTF.

This chain connects TRBV29-1 to TRBJ2-3; 11 nucleotides line up with TRBD2. Germline CDR1 is SQVTM and CDR2 is ANQGSEA. This CDR3 region has 11 residues. CDR3 DNA sequence: TGCGGGCAGACTAGCGGGAATACGCAGTATTTT. This codes for CGQTSGNTQYF.

This clonotype was seen a single time. The gene calls are TRBV3-1 and TRBJ1-1; TRBD1 might be the D (5 bases). The CDR3 has 13 residues. The V gene's germline CDR1 is LGHDT and CDR2 YNNKEL (reference sequence). Trimming removed 4 bases from V and 3 bases from J, with 9 bases in between. The CDR3: CASSRTQDTEAFF. CDR3 in DNA: TGTGCCAGCAGCCGCACACAGGACACTGAAGCTTTCTTT.

The CDR3 is CSVGPVTAEQFF. In DNA form, the CDR3 reads TGCAGCGTTGGCCCAGTGACAGCTGAGCAGTTCTTC. This chain connects TRBV29-1 to TRBJ2-1; a possible D gene is TRBD1 (5 bases). The CDR3 runs 12 residues. Germline assignment: CDR1 SQVTM and CDR2 ANQGSEA. Trimming took off 4 bases at V and 9 bases at J, with 13 bases between the two ends.

The gene calls are TRBV30 and TRBJ1-5; the D gene is possibly TRBD1 (6 bases). Trimming stripped 2 bases from V and 0 bases from J, with 11 bases between. The CDR3 contains 15 residues. Germline V lookup: CDR1 GTSNPN, CDR2 SVGIG (reference sequence). CDR3 bases: TGTGCCTGGAGTTATACGGGACATAGCAATCAGCCCCAGCATTTT. Encoded protein: CAWSYTGHSNQPQHF. The full variable domain, in which reference TRBV30 and TRBJ1-5 provide the parts outside the CDR3, is SQTIHQWPATLVQPVGSPLSLECTVEGTSNPNLYWYRQAAGRGLQLLFYSVGIGQISSEVPQNLSASRPQDRQFILSSKKLLLSDSGFYLCAWSYTGHSNQPQHFGDGTRLSIL.

This clonotype was seen only once. This chain links TRBV9 with TRBJ1-1; 9 bases fit TRBD1. The CDR3 is 15 residues long. Trimming at V came to 4 bases and at J to 8 bases, leaving 12 bases not matched to a gene. Germline V gene data show CDR1 as SGDLS and CDR2 as YYNGEE. CDR3: CASSPTDRGMGEAFF. For the CDR3, the DNA is TGTGCCAGCAGCCCTACGGACAGGGGTATGGGGGAAGCTTTCTTT.

The CDR3 here is CATSEGGLRETQYF. The CDR3 DNA is TGTGCCACCAGTGAAGGGGGCTTGAGGGAGACCCAGTACTTC. The V and J genes are TRBV15 and TRBJ2-5, with 7 bases identical to TRBD1. CDR3 length: 14 residues. V trimming: 6 bases; J trimming: 5 bases; junction bases outside the gene matches: 9. CDR1 is LNHNV and CDR2 is YYDKDF in the germline V gene (reference sequence).

The genes are TRBV29-1 and TRBJ1-1; 10 bases map to TRBD1. The germline CDR1 and CDR2 sequences are SQVTM and ANQGSEA. The CDR3 is made up of 15 amino acids. With 3 bases clipped from V and 5 bases from J, the junction kept 9 bases outside the gene matches. CDR3 bases: TGCAGCGTTGACCCGGGGACAGGGGTTGGAACTGAAGCTTTCTTT. It yields the protein CSVDPGTGVGTEAFF.

This clonotype was observed a single time. The rearrangement links TRBV29-1 to TRBJ2-5; TRBD2 matches at 9 bases. CDR3 length equals 14 residues. V shed 3 bases, J shed 7 bases, and the junction held 9 bases outside the gene matches. Looked up from germline, CDR1 is SQVTM and CDR2 is ANQGSEA. Here the CDR3 DNA reads TGCAGCGTTGATTCGCGGGAGGGCCTTCCGACCCAGTACTTC. The encoded protein is CSVDSREGLPTQYF.

V is TRBV6-6 and J is TRBJ2-1; D could derive from TRBD1 or TRBD2 (6 bases each). The germline V gene encodes CDR1 MNHNY and CDR2 SVGAGI (reference sequence). Trimming took off 6 bases at V and 9 bases at J, with 18 bases between the two ends. The CDR3 spans 14 residues. Written as DNA, the CDR3 is TGTGCCAGCAGGGGGGGCAGCGTGGACGGTGAGCAGTTCTTC. Protein sequence: CASRGGSVDGEQFF.

The chain combines TRBV3-1 with TRBJ1-1, with D unresolved. Germline lookup yields CDR1 LGHDT and CDR2 YNNKEL (reference sequence). The CDR3 is 15 residues long. Trimming shortened V by 0 bases and J by 0 bases, and 8 bases separated the two germline ends. This chain's CDR3 is CASSQEVRVNTEAFF. As DNA, the CDR3 is TGTGCCAGCAGCCAAGAGGTGCGGGTGAACACTGAAGCTTTCTTT.

The chain carries TRBV6-5 and TRBJ1-2; D might be TRBD1 (5 bases). The CDR3 spans 12 residues. V was trimmed by 2 bases and J by 11 bases, leaving 12 bases between them. Germline assignment: CDR1 MNHEY and CDR2 SVGAGI. CDR3 DNA: TGTGCCAGCAGTTACCGGCAGGGACCATACACCTTC. Its protein is CASSYRQGPYTF.

The chain has TRBV28 and TRBJ1-5; no reliable D call. Germline CDR1 MDHEN, CDR2 SYDVKM. V was trimmed by 3 bases and J by 0 bases, leaving 6 bases between them. This CDR3 contains 14 residues. The CDR3 reads CASSFAYSNQPQHF. The CDR3 coding sequence is TGTGCCAGCAGTTTCGCCTATAGCAATCAGCCCCAGCATTTT.

V gene TRBV12-3 or TRBV12-4 combines with J gene TRBJ2-3, with a weak D call TRBD1 (5 bases). The length of the CDR3 is 14 residues. Trimming removed 3 bases from V and 7 bases from J, with 14 bases in between. CDR3 protein: CASSFAQARNTQYF. The CDR3 nucleotides read TGTGCCAGCAGTTTCGCACAGGCAAGGAATACGCAGTATTTT.

Here the CDR3 reads CSVAGTTKDQPQHF. In DNA form, the CDR3 reads TGCAGCGTGGCCGGGACGACGAAAGATCAGCCCCAGCATTTT. The genes are TRBV29-1 and TRBJ1-5, with D possibly being TRBD1 (5 bases). Between the trimmed V and J ends, which lost 6 bases and 5 bases, there was a span of 17 bases. The CDR3 sequence is 14 residues long. Germline CDR1 SQVTM, CDR2 ANQGSEA.

The chain recombines TRBV27 with TRBJ1-2; the match to TRBD1 covers 7 bases. CDR1 is MNHEY and CDR2 is SMNVEV in the germline V gene (reference sequence). V lost 8 bases and J lost 4; bases outside the gene matches: 7. The CDR3 is made up of 13 amino acids. CDR3 loop: CASSGPGGYGYTF. The CDR3 DNA reads as TGTGCCAGCTCCGGCCCAGGGGGCTATGGCTACACCTTC.

The chain combines TRBV20-1 with TRBJ2-7, with 8 bases aligning to TRBD1. Germline V lookup: CDR1 DFQATT, CDR2 SNEGSKA (reference sequence). V lost 3 bases to trimming and J lost 3 bases; unmatched junction nucleotides: 7. The CDR3 has 14 amino acids. The CDR3 protein is CSARYQGAIYEQYF. The CDR3 coding sequence is TGCAGTGCTAGGTACCAGGGGGCCATCTACGAGCAGTACTTC.

J is TRBJ1-1 and V is TRBV7-2; 9 bases are a match to TRBD1. The trim removed 5 bases at V and 4 bases at J, leaving 8 bases unmatched. The CDR3 consists of 15 residues. Germline lookup yields CDR1 SGHTA and CDR2 FQGNSA. The CDR3 sequence is CASSPSGQGRTEAFF. The CDR3 coding sequence is TGTGCCAGCAGCCCGTCGGGACAGGGTCGCACTGAAGCTTTCTTT.

V gene TRBV20-1 combines with J gene TRBJ2-5, with TRBD2 identical over 11 bases. The germline V gene encodes CDR1 DFQATT and CDR2 SNEGSKA (reference sequence). The CDR3 totals 16 residues. After removal of 3 bases from V and 1 base from J, the junction contained 7 bases not matched to a gene. The CDR3 is CSARDSSGRIQETQYF. The CDR3 DNA reads as TGCAGTGCTAGGGATTCTAGCGGGAGGATCCAAGAGACCCAGTACTTC.

The rearrangement links TRBV18 to TRBJ2-5; TRBD2 matches 7 bases. V dropped 2 bases and J dropped 3; count of bases not matched to a gene: 0. The CDR3 is made up of 13 amino acids. The germline V gene encodes CDR1 KGHSH and CDR2 LQKENI. Here the CDR3 reads CASSPGTKETQYF. As DNA, the CDR3 is TGTGCCAGCTCACCAGGGACTAAAGAGACCCAGTACTTC.

This chain uses TRBV11-2 with TRBJ2-1, with no clear D. The V gene's germline CDR1 is SGHAT and CDR2 FQNNGV. V was cut by 4 bases and J by 8 bases, with 12 bases left in between. The CDR3 is 13 amino acids. The chain's CDR3 is CASSSNIFDEQFF. Here the CDR3 DNA reads TGTGCCAGCAGCTCGAATATATTTGATGAGCAGTTCTTC.

V and J are TRBV10-3 and TRBJ2-3; TRBD1 might be the D (6 bases). CDR1 and CDR2 from the germline V gene are ENHRY and SYGVKD. The V and J ends lost 10 bases and 1 base respectively, with 6 bases between them. The CDR3 runs to 11 residues. The CDR3 nucleotides read TGTGCCACAGGGGGCACAGATACGCAGTATTTT. Its translation: CATGGTDTQYF.